This T cell receptor (beta chain) came from a study of a mutant IDH1 vaccine in newly diagnosed glioma. A single count supports this clone. The antigen is unknown. Findings and limits, study-wide: In about 94% of patients, immune responses induced by the vaccine occurred.

Noted time point: week 47, end of study. The vaccine gave 300 ug of a 20-mer mutant IDH1 peptide subcutaneously per dose. Trimming cost V 0 bases and J 3 bases, with 10 bases left between them. Looked up from germline, CDR1 is MNHEY and CDR2 is SVGAGI. The CDR3 covers 15 residues. Method: immunoSEQ multiplex PCR; TCRdb's copy keeps in-frame clones and lacks some. This repertoire shows almost 95,000 clones, about 90% found once; its top ten account for approximately 0.8%. The clonotype was recovered from a woman between 50 and 59 years old with glioma. The V and J genes are TRBV6-5 and TRBJ2-3; the D gene is possibly TRBD1 (6 bases). The specimen comprised PBMCs, sampled from a glioma patient whose treatment included an IDH1 peptide vaccine. The CDR3 sequence is CASSYSQGLTDTQYF. The CDR3 nucleotides are TGTGCCAGCAGTTACTCCCAGGGGCTTACAGATACGCAGTATTTT.